Shown below are 26 T cell receptor beta chains from a single sample sequenced in a study of T cell repertoires in cytomegalovirus infection (dated by TCRdb to the late 2010s). The treatment or condition tag for this specimen amounts to: in vitro stimulation with specific CMV peptide epitopes to enrich CMV-specific T cells. These receptors are not linked to any known antigen. The sequencer listed for this sample is Illumina HiSeq 1500. The public reads were reanalyzed by TCRdb: fastp trimming at Q25, MiXCR alignment, in-frame beta chains only. Identical CDR3 proteins give one entry, which carries the most common genes and DNA. The sample table lists around 750,000 distinct CDR3 sequences, approximately 29% of them with a count of one. The ten largest clones represent roughly an eighth of the sample. The material was cultured CD8+ T cells from PBMCs, obtained from culture after CMV antigen stimulation. All receptors come from a human donor in good health (CMV status not recorded). Some clones in this sample may be carry-over from other donors' samples.

The count of this clonotype is one. This chain uses TRBV12-3 or TRBV12-4 with TRBJ1-5, with 9 nucleotides matching TRBD1. V shed 7 bases and J 1 base; nucleotides not matched to a gene: 17. The length of the CDR3 is 19 residues. The DNA of the CDR3 is TGTGCCAGCATTTTCCCTGGGACAGGGCATGGTCAAAGCAATCAGCCCCAGCATTTT. It encodes CASIFPGTGHGQSNQPQHF.

This clonotype was picked up a small number of times. The chain couples TRBV7-4 to TRBJ1-4; no firm D call. The CDR3 loop spans 13 amino acids. V lost 4 bases and J 5 bases, leaving 8 bases between the germline ends. Germline V CDR1 and CDR2: SGHVT, SQSDAQ. The DNA for the CDR3 is TGTGCCAGCAGCTCGATGGAGAATGAAAAACTGTTTTTT. It codes for CASSSMENEKLFF.

This clonotype was counted a few times. The V and J genes are TRBV14 and TRBJ2-3; D remains unclear. Trimming took off 6 bases at V and 6 bases at J, with 13 bases between the two ends. Germline V lookup: CDR1 SGHDN, CDR2 FVKESK. There are 13 residues in the CDR3. The CDR3 region has the DNA TGTGCCAGCAGTCGAATTCGTAAGGATACGCAGTATTTT. Amino acid sequence: CASSRIRKDTQYF.

The genes are TRBV12-3 or TRBV12-4 and TRBJ2-7, with D perhaps TRBD1 (5 bases). The CDR3 consists of 14 residues. The germline V and J ends were trimmed by 7 bases and 2 bases, with 15 bases remaining between them. This chain's CDR3 is CASNLWGRAYEQYF. CDR3 DNA: TGTGCCAGCAATTTGTGGGGCAGAGCCTACGAGCAGTACTTC.

This clonotype came up once. The chain couples TRBV27 to TRBJ1-1, with TRBD1 matching over 8 bases. CDR1 is MNHEY and CDR2 is SMNVEV in the germline V gene (reference sequence). The CDR3 covers 14 residues. V shed 8 bases and J 2 bases; nucleotides not matched to a gene: 7. The CDR3 reads CASRQTGANTEAFF. The CDR3 coding sequence is TGTGCCAGCCGCCAGACAGGGGCTAACACTGAAGCTTTCTTT.

The rearrangement joins TRBV4-1 to TRBJ1-5; D uncertain. V was trimmed by 0 bases and J by 5 bases, leaving 11 bases between them. Germline assignment: CDR1 MGHRA and CDR2 YSYEKL. CDR3 length: 15 residues. The CDR3 coding sequence is TGCGCCAGCAGCCAAGATAGGCGGGTGGATCAGCCCCAGCATTTT. It translates to CASSQDRRVDQPQHF.

V is TRBV19 and J is TRBJ1-1, with a possible D match to TRBD1 (6 bases). The CDR3 is made up of 13 amino acids. Germline V CDR1 and CDR2: LNHDA, SQIVND (reference sequence). Trimming stripped 1 base from V and 4 bases from J, with 7 bases between. CDR3 in amino acids: CASSIAGATEAFF. As DNA, the CDR3 is TGTGCCAGTAGTATAGCGGGGGCCACTGAAGCTTTCTTT.

The chain links TRBV19 to TRBJ1-5; maybe TRBD1 (6 bases). This CDR3 contains 14 residues. V was shortened by 7 bases and J by 4 bases, with 14 bases between the two germline ends. Germline CDR1 reads LNHDA; CDR2 reads SQIVND (reference sequence). CDR3 sequence: CASTSWDTNQPQHF. In DNA, the CDR3 is TGTGCCAGTACCTCCTGGGACACGAATCAGCCCCAGCATTTT.

This clonotype was found once. The V gene is TRBV20-1, the J gene TRBJ2-1; 7 bases fit TRBD2. CDR3 size: 17 residues. Germline-derived CDR1 and CDR2 are DFQATT and SNEGSKA (reference sequence). After removal of 0 bases from V and 2 bases from J, the junction contained 10 bases not matched to a gene. The CDR3 loop reads CSARDHLADLPYNEQFF. CDR3 nucleotides: TGCAGTGCTAGAGATCATCTAGCGGACCTTCCCTACAATGAGCAGTTCTTC.

A remark on this clonotype: Possible read error: a much larger clone is one base away. For the CDR3, the DNA is TGTGCCAACAGCCAAGCGTCGGGGTATAGCACAGATACGCAGTATTTT. It specifies CANSQASGYSTDTQYF. The V gene is TRBV3-1, the J gene TRBJ2-3; TRBD2 might be the D (5 bases). Germline CDR1 LGHDT, CDR2 YNNKEL (reference sequence). This CDR3 contains 16 residues.

The CDR3 loop is CAIRPGTGPGANVLTF. Written as DNA, the CDR3 is TGTGCCATCCGTCCCGGGACAGGGCCCGGGGCCAACGTCCTGACTTTC. V and J are TRBV2 and TRBJ2-6, with TRBD1 identical over 9 bases. The germline CDR1 and CDR2 sequences are SNHLY and FYNNEI. J was trimmed by 4 bases and V by 10 bases; bases with no gene match: 11. The CDR3 is made up of 16 amino acids.

The chain uses TRBV7-9 and TRBJ1-4; D remains ambiguous. The CDR3 has 17 residues. Germline assignment: CDR1 SEHNR and CDR2 FQNEAQ (reference sequence). Trimming removed 2 bases at V and 0 bases at J, with 13 bases between. This CDR3 reads CASSLWEGLATNEKLFF. As DNA, the CDR3 is TGTGCCAGCAGCTTATGGGAGGGCCTAGCAACTAATGAAAAACTGTTTTTT.

This clonotype was seen at least ten times. The chain links TRBV2 to TRBJ2-2; the D gene could be TRBD1 or TRBD2 (5 bases each). The CDR3 loop spans 16 amino acids. Germline CDR1 is SNHLY and CDR2 is FYNNEI. V was cut by 6 bases and J by 6 bases, with 20 bases left in between. The chain's CDR3 is CASRGLSGKIAGELFF. As DNA, the CDR3 is TGTGCCAGCAGGGGGCTGTCGGGGAAAATAGCCGGGGAGCTGTTTTTT.

This clonotype was found many times. V usage is TRBV7-9 and J usage is TRBJ2-2; weak D call: TRBD2 (6 bases). The CDR3 extends over 15 amino acids. V shed 4 bases and J shed 0 bases, with 9 bases lying between them. The germline CDR1 and CDR2 sequences are SEHNR and FQNEAQ (reference sequence). CDR3 DNA: TGTGCCAGCAGCTCCCGGGACTCGAACACCGGGGAGCTGTTTTTT. It translates to CASSSRDSNTGELFF. Looking up the rest from reference TRBV7-9 and TRBJ2-2 gives the full variable domain: DTGVSQNPRHKITKRGQNVTFRCDPISEHNRLYWYRQTLGQGPEFLTYFQNEAQLEKSRLLSDRFSAERPKGSFSTLEIQRTEQGDSAMYLCASSSRDSNTGELFFGEGSRLTVL.

This clonotype showed up just a few times. The chain links TRBV4-2 to TRBJ1-5; D is unclear. V lost 1 base and J lost 2, with 9 bases in between. CDR1 and CDR2 from the germline V gene are LGHNA and YNFKEQ. This CDR3 comprises 15 residues. Here the CDR3 DNA reads TGTGCCAGCAGCCAAGGGGCAACCGGCAATCAGCCCCAGCATTTT. Translating it yields CASSQGATGNQPQHF.

The genes are TRBV9 and TRBJ2-3; 7 bases align to TRBD2. The CDR3 covers 15 residues. CDR1 and CDR2 (germline): SGDLS, YYNGEE. The ends lost 0 bases at V and 2 bases at J; junction bases unmatched: 3. Here the CDR3 reads CASSVVSGVTDTQYF. As DNA, the CDR3 is TGTGCCAGCAGCGTAGTAAGCGGGGTCACAGATACGCAGTATTTT.

This chain joins TRBV7-2 and TRBJ2-3; D remains unclear. CDR1 and CDR2 (germline): SGHTA, FQGNSA. The CDR3 contains 15 residues. Trimming took 5 bases from V and 2 from J, leaving 14 bases between them. CDR3 residues: CASSMGRRVTDTQYF. The DNA of the CDR3 is TGTGCCAGCAGCATGGGCCGTAGGGTCACAGATACGCAGTATTTT.

This chain connects TRBV20-1 to TRBJ1-5; 8 bases map to TRBD1. The V gene's germline CDR1 is DFQATT and CDR2 SNEGSKA (reference sequence). The CDR3 covers 18 residues. J was trimmed by 6 bases and V by 1 base; bases with no gene match: 17. The CDR3 loop reads CSARARGSGGQGVQPQHF. In nucleotides, the CDR3 is TGCAGTGCTAGAGCTAGGGGCTCAGGGGGCCAGGGGGTTCAGCCCCAGCATTTT.

This sequence joins TRBV3-1 and TRBJ1-2, with D maybe TRBD1 (5 bases). Trimming removed 0 bases at V and 7 bases at J, with 21 bases between. The V gene's germline CDR1 is LGHDT and CDR2 YNNKEL (reference sequence). The CDR3 is 17 residues long. The CDR3, as DNA: TGTGCCAGCAGCCAAGACTCCCTCGAGGGGACGCGTGTTGGCTACACCTTC. Residues: CASSQDSLEGTRVGYTF.

This clonotype was observed a few times. CDR3 nucleotide sequence: TGTGCCAGCAGCTCGGACACTCAGCCCCAGCATTTT. Translating it yields CASSSDTQPQHF. This chain joins TRBV7-6 and TRBJ1-5, with D maybe TRBD1 (5 bases). Germline V gene sequence: CDR1 SGHVS, CDR2 FNYEAQ. The CDR3 spans 12 residues. Deletions cut 4 bases from V and 6 bases from J, with 7 bases between.

The J gene is TRBJ1-1, the V gene TRBV12-3 or TRBV12-4; 8 nucleotides agree with TRBD1. The CDR3 totals 18 residues. The trim removed 3 bases at V and 3 bases at J, leaving 15 bases unmatched. The CDR3, as DNA: TGTGCCAGCAGTTTTAGTTCCGGGGGCAGGGGGCCTGACACTGAAGCTTTCTTT. It codes for CASSFSSGGRGPDTEAFF.

This clonotype was observed a few times. CDR3 loop: CASSQTGANTGELFF. CDR3 DNA: TGTGCCAGCAGCCAGACAGGAGCGAACACCGGGGAGCTGTTTTTT. The V and J genes are TRBV7-6 and TRBJ2-2, with a weak D call TRBD1 (6 bases). CDR3 length: 15 amino acids. V lost 5 bases, J lost 0 bases, and 10 bases lay in between. Germline lookup yields CDR1 SGHVS and CDR2 FNYEAQ.

This clonotype was observed a handful of times. The rearrangement uses TRBV6-6 and TRBJ2-7; D tentatively reads TRBD1 or TRBD2 (5 bases each). CDR3 length equals 13 residues. With 0 bases removed from V and 4 bases from J, the gap between germline ends came to 7 bases. Germline loops: CDR1 MNHNY, CDR2 SVGAGI (reference sequence). Here the CDR3 DNA reads TGTGCCAGCAGTTACTCCGGGGCTTACGAGCAGTACGTC. Its translation is CASSYSGAYEQYV.

This clonotype was counted between two and nine times. The V gene is TRBV6-5, the J gene TRBJ2-2; TRBD1 matches at 10 bases. The CDR3 has 17 amino acids. V was pared by 3 bases and J by 3 bases, with 7 bases of the junction left unmatched. Germline V gene sequence: CDR1 MNHEY, CDR2 SVGAGI. CDR3 loop: CASSYSDRGQYTGELFF. The CDR3 DNA is TGTGCCAGCAGTTATAGTGACAGGGGGCAGTACACCGGGGAGCTGTTTTTT.

The J gene is TRBJ2-2, the V gene TRBV28; TRBD1 aligns across 8 bases. CDR1 and CDR2 (germline): MDHEN, SYDVKM. The V gene end was trimmed by 5 bases and the J gene end by 3 bases; junction bases not matched to a gene: 8. This CDR3 has 16 amino acids. CDR3 amino acids: CASSARTGWDTGELFF. The CDR3 bases are TGTGCCAGCAGTGCGCGGACAGGGTGGGACACCGGGGAGCTGTTTTTT.

At least ten counts were recorded for this clonotype. The chain couples TRBV6-1 to TRBJ1-1; D gene ambiguous. The CDR3 is 15 amino acids. The V and J ends lost 7 bases and 1 base respectively, with 16 bases between them. CDR1 is MNHNS, CDR2 SASEGT, per germline. In DNA, the CDR3 is TGTGCCAGCAAAGAGAATGGACCTTCGAACACTGAAGCTTTCTTT. This translates into CASKENGPSNTEAFF.